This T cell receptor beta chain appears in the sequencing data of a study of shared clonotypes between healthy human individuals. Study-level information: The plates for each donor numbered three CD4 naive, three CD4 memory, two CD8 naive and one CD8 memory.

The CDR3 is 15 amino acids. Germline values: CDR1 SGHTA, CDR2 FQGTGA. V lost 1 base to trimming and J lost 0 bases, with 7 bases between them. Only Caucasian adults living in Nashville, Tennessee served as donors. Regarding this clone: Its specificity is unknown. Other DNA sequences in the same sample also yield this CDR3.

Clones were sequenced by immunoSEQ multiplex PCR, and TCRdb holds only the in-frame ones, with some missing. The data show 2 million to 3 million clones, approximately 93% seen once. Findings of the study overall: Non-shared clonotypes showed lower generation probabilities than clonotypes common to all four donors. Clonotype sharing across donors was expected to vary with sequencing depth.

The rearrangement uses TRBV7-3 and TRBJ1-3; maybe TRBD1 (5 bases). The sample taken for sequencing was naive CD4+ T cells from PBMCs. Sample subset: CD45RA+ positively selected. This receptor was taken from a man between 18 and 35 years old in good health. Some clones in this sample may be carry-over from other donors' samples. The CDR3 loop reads CASSLSGASGNTIYF. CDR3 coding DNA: TGTGCCAGCAGCTTAAGCGGGGCCTCTGGAAACACCATATATTTT.